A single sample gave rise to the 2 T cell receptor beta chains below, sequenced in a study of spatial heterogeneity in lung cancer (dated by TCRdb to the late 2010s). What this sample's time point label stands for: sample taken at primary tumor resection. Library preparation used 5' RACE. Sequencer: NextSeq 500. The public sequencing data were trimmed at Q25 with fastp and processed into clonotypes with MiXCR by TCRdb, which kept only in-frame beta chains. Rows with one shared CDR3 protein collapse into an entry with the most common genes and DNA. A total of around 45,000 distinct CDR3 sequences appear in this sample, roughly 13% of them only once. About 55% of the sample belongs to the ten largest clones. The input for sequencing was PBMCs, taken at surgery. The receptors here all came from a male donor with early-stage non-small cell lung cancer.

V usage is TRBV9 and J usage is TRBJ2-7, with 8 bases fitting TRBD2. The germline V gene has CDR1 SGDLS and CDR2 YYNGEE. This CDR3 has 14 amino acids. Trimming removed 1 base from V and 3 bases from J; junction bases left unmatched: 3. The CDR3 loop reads CASSVTAGDYEQYF. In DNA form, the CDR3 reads TGTGCCAGCAGCGTAACAGCGGGAGACTACGAGCAGTACTTC.

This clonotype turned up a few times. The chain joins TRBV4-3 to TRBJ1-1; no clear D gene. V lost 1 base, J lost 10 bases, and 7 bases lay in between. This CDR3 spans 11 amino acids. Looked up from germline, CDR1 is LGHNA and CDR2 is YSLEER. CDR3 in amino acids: CASSQGSGAFF. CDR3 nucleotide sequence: TGCGCCAGCAGCCAAGGGTCTGGAGCTTTCTTT.